This T cell receptor beta chain appears in the sequencing data of a study of T cell responses to AZD1222 COVID-19 vaccine. The CDR3 covers 15 residues. V lost 0 bases and J 2 bases, leaving 11 bases between the germline ends. Germline CDR1 reads MNHNS; CDR2 reads SASEGT. Generated by immunoSEQ multiplex PCR, the TCRdb table keeps only in-frame clones and is missing some. The data contain approximately 160,000 clones, 85% to 95% of them singletons. The genes are TRBV6-1 and TRBJ2-7, with D uncertain. The specimen was peripheral blood, collected 28 days after the second AZD1222 dose. The sequence was obtained from an adult who received the AZD1222 COVID-19 vaccine. The CDR3, as DNA: TGTGCCAGCAGTGAAGCTTTCAGTTCCACCTACGAGCAGTACTTC. This encodes CASSEAFSSTYEQYF.